This TCR beta chain was identified during a study of blood T cell repertoires in COVID-19 (dated by TCRdb to the early 2020s). Some background on the complete study: Collaborator samples came from the United States, Italy and Spain and covered acute and convalescent phases of COVID-19. The material from the prospective study consisted of cDNA or gDNA derived from T cells, B-cell-depleted T cells, or PBMCs. The repertoires were released in a freely available public database meant as a resource for research on the immune response to SARS-CoV-2. The dataset comprised deeply sampled blood TCRbeta repertoires from subjects exposed to, actively infected with, or recovered from COVID-19. Where available, HLA class I and class II types were taken from metadata supplied by the sample provider and were not determined by assay-based typing. Samples were obtained from the ongoing ImmuneRACE study (first 160 participants) and from 1,254 subjects provided by 6 global collaborators. A de-identified subject ID, COVID-19 status, age in years and sex were almost always included in the sample metadata.

The CDR3 starts with the cysteine, ends with the phenylalanine, and has 15 residues. Only the CDR3 portion is preserved as DNA: 45 bases, with reading frame beginning at the first base. Trimming removed 2 bases from V and 0 bases from J, leaving 8 bases between the germline ends. The germline V gene gives CDR1 as MNHEY and CDR2 as SVGAGI. Notes on this clone: The antigen it binds to is not known. Base quality data are lacking; no much larger clone is found one base away.

General study outcomes and caveats: How much clinical and demographic metadata was included differed by source and by participant, and the metadata was provided uncurated.

The immunoSEQ Assay, a bias-controlled multiplex PCR, was used to amplify TCRbeta CDR3 regions from genomic DNA. As for the authors' bioinformatics: Nucleated cell counts per sample were estimated from amplification of reference gene primers within the assay. To quantify the absolute abundance of each unique TCRbeta CDR3 rearrangement, sequence reads were collapsed and filtered. Productive Simpson clonality was computed per sample as the square root of Simpson's diversity index over productive rearrangements. Entries here come from immuneACCESS through TCRdb and include only in-frame sequences with V and J called. Some clones fail to appear in such tables; in the studies checked, an unresolved V gene covers under half of the shortfall, and the cause of the remainder is unknown. D and trimming were read from the DNA, whereas the V and J calls and clone size are those reported in that table. This sample comprises approximately 140,000 clones, 88% of them detected only once. 2.5% of the sample goes to the ten largest clones.

One collaborating source in Seattle enrolled patients while the patients were actively infected and followed the patients over time throughout the course of disease. Collaborating institutions collected whole blood in K2EDTA tubes following their own protocols. For TCRbeta analysis, collaborators shipped samples as frozen whole blood, isolated PBMCs, or DNA extracted from either of those sample types. This clonotype originated in a human donor with COVID-19, enrolled during active disease. The donor label of this sample is uncertain. The sample comprised peripheral blood. The chain is encoded by TRBV6-5 joined to TRBJ1-5; no D gene call is confident. The DNA is as follows: TGTGCCAGCAGTTACGGGAGTGGTAGCAATCAGCCCCAGCATTTT. It encodes CASSYGSGSNQPQHF.